These 4 T cell receptor beta chains were all obtained from the same sample, sequenced in a study of graft-versus-host responses after intestinal transplantation. No antigen is known for these receptors. Here immunoSEQ multiplex PCR was the method, and the copy in TCRdb shows in-frame clones only, minus some. The repertoire holds 120,000 or so clones, roughly 93% seen once, with roughly 0.5% in the top ten. The specimen was unstimulated CD8+ T cells sorted from spleen or lymph node cells, collected before intestinal transplant. All receptors derive from a human donor who received an intestinal transplant.

The chain carries TRBV19 and TRBJ2-7; no definite D call. The CDR3 extends over 12 amino acids. Deletions cut 8 bases from V and 6 bases from J, with 14 bases between. Germline assignment: CDR1 LNHDA and CDR2 SQIVND (reference sequence). The CDR3 loop is CASSDQSFEQYF. The CDR3 nucleotides are TGTGCCAGTTCGGACCAGTCGTTCGAGCAGTACTTC.

The chain is built from TRBV19 and TRBJ2-2; D remains unclear. V lost 3 bases and J lost 5, with 7 bases in between. Germline V gives CDR1 LNHDA, CDR2 SQIVND (reference sequence). The CDR3 has 13 residues. This CDR3 is CASSIWGTGELFF. The CDR3 bases are TGTGCCAGTAGTATTTGGGGTACCGGGGAGCTGTTTTTT.

The V call is TRBV5-4, the J call TRBJ2-4; D call uncertain. Trimming pared 0 bases from V and 0 bases from J, leaving 4 bases between. In germline, CDR1 is SGHNT, CDR2 YYREEE (reference sequence). The CDR3 loop spans 14 amino acids. CDR3 loop: CASSLAVAKNIQYF. The CDR3 DNA follows: TGTGCCAGCAGCTTGGCAGTAGCCAAAAACATTCAGTACTTC.

The rearrangement joins TRBV11-2 to TRBJ1-4; no reliable D call. The length of the CDR3 is 14 residues. In germline, CDR1 is SGHAT, CDR2 FQNNGV. The V gene lost 3 bases and the J gene lost 0 bases, with 5 bases spanning the gap. The CDR3 is CASSFDPTNEKLFF. The CDR3, as DNA: TGTGCCAGCAGCTTTGACCCAACTAATGAAAAACTGTTTTTT. The variable domain in full, with the rest retrieved from reference TRBV11-2 and TRBJ1-4, is EAGVAQSPRYKIIEKRQSVAFWCNPISGHATLYWYQQILGQGPKLLIQFQNNGVVDDSQLPKDRFSAERLKGVDSTLKIQPAKLEDSAVYLCASSFDPTNEKLFFGSGTQLSVL.